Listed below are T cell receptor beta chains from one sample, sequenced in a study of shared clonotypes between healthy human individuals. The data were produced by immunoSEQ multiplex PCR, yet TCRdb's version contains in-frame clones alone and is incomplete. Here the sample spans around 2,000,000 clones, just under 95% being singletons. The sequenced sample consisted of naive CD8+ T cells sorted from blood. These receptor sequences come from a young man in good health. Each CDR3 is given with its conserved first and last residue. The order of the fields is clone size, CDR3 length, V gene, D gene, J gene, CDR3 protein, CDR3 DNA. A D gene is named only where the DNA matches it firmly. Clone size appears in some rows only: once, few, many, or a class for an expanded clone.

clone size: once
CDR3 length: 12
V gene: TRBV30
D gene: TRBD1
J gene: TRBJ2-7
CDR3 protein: CAWGQGSYEQYF
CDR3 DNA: TGTGCCTGGGGACAGGGAAGTTACGAGCAGTACTTC

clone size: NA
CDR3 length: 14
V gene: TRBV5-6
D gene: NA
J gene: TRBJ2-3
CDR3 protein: CASSLTSSTDTQYF
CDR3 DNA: TGTGCCAGCAGCTTGACTAGTAGCACAGATACGCAGTATTTT

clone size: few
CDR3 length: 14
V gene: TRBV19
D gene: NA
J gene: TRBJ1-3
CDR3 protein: CASSEGNSGNTIYF
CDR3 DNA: TGTGCCAGTAGTGAAGGGAATTCTGGAAACACCATATATTTT

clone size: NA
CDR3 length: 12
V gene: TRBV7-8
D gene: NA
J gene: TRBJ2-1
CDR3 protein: CASSQRRDEQFF
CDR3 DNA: TGTGCCAGCAGTCAAAGGCGGGATGAGCAGTTCTTC

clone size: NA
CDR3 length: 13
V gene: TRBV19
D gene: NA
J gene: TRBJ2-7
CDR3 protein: CASRGEVPDEQYF
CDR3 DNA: TGTGCCAGTAGGGGGGAGGTCCCTGACGAGCAGTACTTC

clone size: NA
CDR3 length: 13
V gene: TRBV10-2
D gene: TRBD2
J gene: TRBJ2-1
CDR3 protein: CATGTSGYNEQFF
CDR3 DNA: TGCGCTACCGGGACTAGCGGCTACAATGAGCAGTTCTTC

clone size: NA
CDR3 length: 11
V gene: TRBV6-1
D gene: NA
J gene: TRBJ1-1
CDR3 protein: CASRGHLQAFF
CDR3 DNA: TGTGCCAGCAGGGGACATCTTCAAGCTTTCTTT

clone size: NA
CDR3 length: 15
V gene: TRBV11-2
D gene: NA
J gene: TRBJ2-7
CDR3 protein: CASSLARDISYEQYF
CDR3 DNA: TGTGCCAGCAGCCTCGCACGGGACATCTCCTACGAGCAGTACTTC

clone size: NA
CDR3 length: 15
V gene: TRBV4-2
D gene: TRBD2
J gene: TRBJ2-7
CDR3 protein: CASSQEGLAGGEQYF
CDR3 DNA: TGTGCCAGCAGCCAAGAGGGACTAGCGGGGGGTGAGCAGTACTTC

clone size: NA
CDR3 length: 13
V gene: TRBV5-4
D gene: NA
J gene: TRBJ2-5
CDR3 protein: CASSFNSQETQYF
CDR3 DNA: TGTGCCAGCAGCTTTAACAGTCAAGAGACCCAGTACTTC

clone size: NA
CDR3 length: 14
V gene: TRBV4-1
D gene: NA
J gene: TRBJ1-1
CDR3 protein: CASSPAPGGTEAFF
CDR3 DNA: TGCGCCAGCAGCCCTGCTCCGGGAGGCACTGAAGCTTTCTTT

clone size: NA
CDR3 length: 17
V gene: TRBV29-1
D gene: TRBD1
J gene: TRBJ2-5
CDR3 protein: CSVEDKPPDRGQQTQYF
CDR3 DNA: TGCAGCGTTGAAGATAAGCCCCCCGACAGGGGGCAGCAGACCCAGTACTTC

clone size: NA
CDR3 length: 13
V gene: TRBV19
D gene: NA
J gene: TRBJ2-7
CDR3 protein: CASSPSPSYEQYF
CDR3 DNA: TGTGCCAGTAGTCCTAGTCCATCCTACGAGCAGTACTTC

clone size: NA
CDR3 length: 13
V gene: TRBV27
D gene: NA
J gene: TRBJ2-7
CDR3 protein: CASSLRGYYEQYF
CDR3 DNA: TGTGCCAGCAGTTTACGGGGATACTACGAGCAGTACTTC

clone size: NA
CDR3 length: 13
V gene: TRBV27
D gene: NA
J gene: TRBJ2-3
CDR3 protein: CASSYGLRDTQYF
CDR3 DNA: TGTGCCAGCAGTTATGGGCTCAGGGATACGCAGTATTTT

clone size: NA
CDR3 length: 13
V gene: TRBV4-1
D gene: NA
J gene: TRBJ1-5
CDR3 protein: CASSQDSVEPQHF
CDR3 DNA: TGCGCCAGCAGCCAAGATTCGGTGGAGCCCCAGCATTTT

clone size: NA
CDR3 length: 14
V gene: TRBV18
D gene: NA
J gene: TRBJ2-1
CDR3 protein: CASSREDWLDEQFF
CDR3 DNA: TGTGCCAGCTCCCGTGAGGACTGGCTGGATGAGCAGTTCTTC

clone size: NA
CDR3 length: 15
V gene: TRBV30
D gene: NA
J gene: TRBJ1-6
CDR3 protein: CAWSEENSRRSPLHF
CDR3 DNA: TGTGCCTGGAGTGAGGAAAACTCAAGAAGGTCACCCCTCCACTTT

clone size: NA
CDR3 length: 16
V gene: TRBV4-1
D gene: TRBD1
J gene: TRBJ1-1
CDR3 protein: CASSQVVSGGGTEAFF
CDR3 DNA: TGCGCCAGCAGCCAAGTCGTGTCAGGGGGTGGCACTGAAGCTTTCTTT

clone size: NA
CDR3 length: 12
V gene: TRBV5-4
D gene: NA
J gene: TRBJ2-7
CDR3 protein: CASSGDSYEQYF
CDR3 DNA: TGTGCCAGCAGCGGCGACTCCTACGAGCAGTACTTC

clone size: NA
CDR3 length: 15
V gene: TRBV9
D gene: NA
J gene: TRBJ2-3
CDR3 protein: CASSPMSVGTDTQYF
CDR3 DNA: TGTGCCAGCAGCCCCATGTCGGTGGGCACAGATACGCAGTATTTT

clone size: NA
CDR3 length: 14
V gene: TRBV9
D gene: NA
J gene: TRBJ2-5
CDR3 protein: CASSVDTAQETQYF
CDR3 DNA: TGTGCCAGCAGCGTAGACACAGCTCAAGAGACCCAGTACTTC

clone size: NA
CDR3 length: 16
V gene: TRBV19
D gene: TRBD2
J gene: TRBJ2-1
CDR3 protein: CASSISGRAPGNEQFF
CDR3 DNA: TGTGCCAGTAGTATTAGCGGGAGGGCCCCTGGGAATGAGCAGTTCTTC

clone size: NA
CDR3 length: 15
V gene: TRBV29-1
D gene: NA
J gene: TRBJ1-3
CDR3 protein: CSVEEYTGRGNTIYF
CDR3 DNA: TGCAGCGTTGAAGAATACACAGGGAGGGGAAACACCATATATTTT

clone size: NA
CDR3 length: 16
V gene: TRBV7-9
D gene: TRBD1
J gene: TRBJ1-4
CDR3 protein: CASTLWTGATNEKLFF
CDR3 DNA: TGTGCCAGCACCCTATGGACAGGGGCAACTAATGAAAAACTGTTTTTT

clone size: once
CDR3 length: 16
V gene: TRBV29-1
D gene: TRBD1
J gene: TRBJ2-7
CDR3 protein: CSVYGTGTGGAYEQYF
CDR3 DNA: TGCAGCGTTTACGGCACCGGGACAGGGGGGGCCTACGAGCAGTACTTC

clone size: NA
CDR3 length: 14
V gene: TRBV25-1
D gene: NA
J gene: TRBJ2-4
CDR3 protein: CASRETGGGNIQYF
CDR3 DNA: TGTGCCAGCAGGGAAACAGGTGGAGGAAACATTCAGTACTTC